Below are 14 T cell receptor beta chains sequenced from a single sample in a study of cytomegalovirus exposure and HLA in healthy donors. The PCR contained 60 Vbeta and 13 Jbeta primers. Clones were read by immunoSEQ multiplex PCR, and TCRdb kept only the in-frame ones, dropping some. The sample has around 100,000 clones. Sequences were obtained from PBMCs. The receptor set was obtained from a man aged 45-65 years in good health and CMV-seronegative.

The rearrangement links TRBV7-2 to TRBJ2-7; D may be TRBD1 (5 bases). Germline V gene data show CDR1 as SGHTA and CDR2 as FQGNSA. Between the trimmed V and J ends, which lost 5 bases and 0 bases, there was a span of 14 bases. The CDR3 covers 15 residues. The CDR3 spells CASSLRTLSSYEQYF. CDR3 DNA sequence: TGTGCCAGCAGCCTAAGGACACTTAGCTCCTACGAGCAGTACTTC.

CDR3 protein: CASSYFVAGAYEQYF. As DNA, the CDR3 is TGTGCCAGCAGTTACTTTGTGGCAGGGGCCTACGAGCAGTACTTC. This rearrangement joins TRBV6-6 to TRBJ2-7; tentatively, D is TRBD1 (6 bases). V lost 1 base and J 2 bases, leaving 12 bases between the germline ends. The CDR3 is 15 residues long. Germline loops: CDR1 MNHNY, CDR2 SVGAGI (reference sequence).

The rearrangement links TRBV28 to TRBJ2-5, with a possible D match to TRBD1 (6 bases). The germline V and J ends were trimmed by 8 bases and 6 bases, with 19 bases remaining between them. Germline CDR1 reads MDHEN; CDR2 reads SYDVKM. CDR3 length: 14 amino acids. The CDR3 nucleotides are TGTGCCAGCCTCCCCGGACAGTTTATGAAGACCCAGTACTTC. Its protein product is CASLPGQFMKTQYF.

The genes are TRBV7-3 and TRBJ2-3, with 8 nucleotides matching TRBD2. The CDR3 has 15 residues. Germline CDR1 reads SGHTA; CDR2 reads FQGTGA. Losses at the gene ends were 0 bases for V and 3 bases for J; bases not matched to a gene: 2. CDR3 in DNA: TGTGCCAGCAGCTTAACAGCGGGAGATACAGATACGCAGTATTTT. Translated: CASSLTAGDTDTQYF.

The chain is built from TRBV7-9 and TRBJ1-1, with D tentatively TRBD1 (5 bases). The V gene's germline CDR1 is SEHNR and CDR2 FQNEAQ (reference sequence). This CDR3 is 16 amino acids long. V lost 0 bases to trimming and J lost 4 bases, with 15 bases between them. The CDR3 nucleotides are TGTGCCAGCAGCTTAGCGGGTAGGTCAGGGATCACTGAAGCTTTCTTT. Its translation: CASSLAGRSGITEAFF.

This rearrangement joins TRBV2 to TRBJ2-1, with 11 bases aligning to TRBD2. From germline, CDR1 is SNHLY and CDR2 FYNNEI. This CDR3 has 15 residues. The V gene end was trimmed by 7 bases and the J gene end by 10 bases; junction bases not matched to a gene: 12. The CDR3 region is CASNQVGTSGREQFF. CDR3 nucleotide sequence: TGTGCCAGCAACCAGGTCGGGACTAGCGGCCGGGAGCAGTTCTTC.

The chain recombines TRBV5-1 with TRBJ1-1; D is uncertain. The CDR3 extends over 14 amino acids. Germline CDR1 is SGHRS and CDR2 is YFSETQ. V was clipped by 5 bases and J by 3 bases, with 14 bases between them. CDR3 sequence: CASRGRSYDTEAFF. The DNA for the CDR3 is TGCGCCAGCAGGGGCCGCAGTTATGACACTGAAGCTTTCTTT.

This rearrangement joins TRBV6-6 to TRBJ2-7, with unresolved D. The CDR3 extends over 14 amino acids. V was shortened by 0 bases and J by 3 bases, with 9 bases between the two germline ends. The V gene's germline CDR1 is MNHNY and CDR2 SVGAGI (reference sequence). This CDR3 reads CASSYSRGNYEQYF. The CDR3 DNA reads TGTGCCAGCAGTTACTCCCGCGGTAACTACGAGCAGTACTTC.

Here the CDR3 DNA reads TGCGCCAGCAGTGAGTTCTTTAGCAATCAGCCCCAGCATTTT. Translated, it gives CASSEFFSNQPQHF. The chain carries TRBV10-2 and TRBJ1-5; the D is unclear. From germline, CDR1 is WSHSY and CDR2 SAAADI. This CDR3 spans 14 amino acids. Trimming pared 1 base from V and 0 bases from J, leaving 4 bases between.

J is TRBJ1-1 and V is TRBV11-2; 11 positions match TRBD1. Per the germline V gene, CDR1 is SGHAT and CDR2 is FQNNGV. The length of the CDR3 is 16 residues. Unmatched junction bases numbered 13, after V lost 8 bases and J lost 5 bases. The CDR3 sequence: CASFRLDRGPGTEAFF. In DNA, the CDR3 is TGTGCCAGCTTCCGTCTGGACAGGGGGCCAGGTACTGAAGCTTTCTTT.

The chain is built from TRBV10-3 and TRBJ1-2, with D perhaps TRBD1 (5 bases). V was pared by 8 bases and J by 3 bases, with 13 bases between. Germline V lookup: CDR1 ENHRY, CDR2 SYGVKD. The CDR3 runs 13 residues. The CDR3 sequence is CAIGAGIDYGYTF. The CDR3 bases are TGTGCCATCGGAGCAGGGATTGACTATGGCTACACCTTC.

The chain combines TRBV19 with TRBJ1-2; 7 bases map to TRBD1. CDR1 is LNHDA, CDR2 SQIVND, per germline (reference sequence). The CDR3 is 17 residues long. With 0 bases clipped from V and 8 bases from J, the junction kept 15 bases outside the gene matches. CDR3 amino acids: CASSIDNRQGNLGGYTF. CDR3 coding DNA: TGTGCCAGTAGTATAGATAACCGACAGGGTAATTTGGGCGGCTACACCTTC.

The gene calls are TRBV7-6 and TRBJ1-5; 7 bases match TRBD1. Germline trimming cut 1 base from V and 7 bases from J; bases unmatched to any gene: 4. CDR3 length: 14 residues. Germline-derived CDR1 and CDR2 are SGHVS and FNYEAQ. The CDR3 DNA reads TGTGCCAGCAGCTTAGACAGGGGCGGGCAGCCCCAGCATTTT. It yields the protein CASSLDRGGQPQHF.

J is TRBJ1-1 and V is TRBV27; D is ambiguous. In germline, CDR1 is MNHEY, CDR2 SMNVEV (reference sequence). This CDR3 region has 13 residues. V dropped 5 bases and J dropped 6 bases, with 13 bases sitting between them. The CDR3 DNA follows: TGTGCCAGCAGTCCAAATCTCGGGGCTGAAGCTTTCTTT. This translates into CASSPNLGAEAFF.